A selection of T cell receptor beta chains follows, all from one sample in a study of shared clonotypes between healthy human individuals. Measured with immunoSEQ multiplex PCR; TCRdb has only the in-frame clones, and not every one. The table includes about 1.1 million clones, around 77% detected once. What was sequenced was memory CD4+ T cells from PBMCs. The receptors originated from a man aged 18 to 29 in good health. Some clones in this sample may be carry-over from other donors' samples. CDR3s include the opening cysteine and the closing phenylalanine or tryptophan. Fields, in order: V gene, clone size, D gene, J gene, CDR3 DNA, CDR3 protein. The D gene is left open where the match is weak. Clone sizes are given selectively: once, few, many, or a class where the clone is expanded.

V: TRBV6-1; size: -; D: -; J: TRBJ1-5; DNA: TGTGCCAGCAGTGATACGAATCAGCCCCAGCATTTT; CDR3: CASSDTNQPQHF
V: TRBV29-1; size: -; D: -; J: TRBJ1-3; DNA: TGCAGCGTAAAGTTGGAGGGAAACACCATATATTTT; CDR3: CSVKLEGNTIYF
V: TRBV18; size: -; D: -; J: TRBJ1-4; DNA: TGTGCCAGCTCACCAAGGACAGACTCGAATGAAAAACTGTTTTTT; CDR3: CASSPRTDSNEKLFF
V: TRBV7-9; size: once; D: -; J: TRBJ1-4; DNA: TGTGCCAGCAGCCCACAGGGAGGCACTAATGAAAAACTGTTTTTT; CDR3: CASSPQGGTNEKLFF
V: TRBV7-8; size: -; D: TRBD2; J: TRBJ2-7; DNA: TGTGCCAGCAGCTTAGCGCGACTAGCGGGAGGAGGCGAGCAGTACTTC; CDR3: CASSLARLAGGGEQYF
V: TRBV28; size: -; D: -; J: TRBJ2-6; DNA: TGTGCCAGCAGGACTGCGGGCTCTGGGGCCAACGTCCTGACTTTC; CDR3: CASRTAGSGANVLTF
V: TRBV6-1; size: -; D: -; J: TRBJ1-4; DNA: TGTGCCAGCATACGGTCATGGCGTTCGAATGAAAAACTGTTTTTT; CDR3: CASIRSWRSNEKLFF
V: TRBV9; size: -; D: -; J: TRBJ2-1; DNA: TGTGCCAGCAGCGTAGTAGGGAACTCCTACAATGAGCAGTTCTTC; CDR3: CASSVVGNSYNEQFF
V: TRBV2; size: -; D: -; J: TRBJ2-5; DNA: TGTGCCAGCAGTGAATGGGGGGAGACCCAGTACTTC; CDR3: CASSEWGETQYF
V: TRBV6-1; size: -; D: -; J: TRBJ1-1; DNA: TGTGCCAGCAGTGAGTGGGGCACTGAAGCTTTCTTT; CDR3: CASSEWGTEAFF
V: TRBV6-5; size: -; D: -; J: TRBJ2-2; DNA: TGTGCCAGCAGTTACTCGCCCTTTGTCGGGGAGCTGTTTTTT; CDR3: CASSYSPFVGELFF
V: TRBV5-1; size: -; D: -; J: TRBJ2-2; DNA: TGCGCCAGCAGCTTCCAAGAATACACCGGGGAGCTGTTTTTT; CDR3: CASSFQEYTGELFF
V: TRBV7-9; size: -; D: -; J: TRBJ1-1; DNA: TGTGCCAGCAGCTTAGGGACGGGAGGTAACACTGAAGCTTTCTTT; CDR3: CASSLGTGGNTEAFF
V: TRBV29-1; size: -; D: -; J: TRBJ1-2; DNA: TGCAGCGCCCGGGACCAAAACAACTATGGCTACACCTTC; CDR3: CSARDQNNYGYTF
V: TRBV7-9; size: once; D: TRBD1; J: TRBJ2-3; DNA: TGTGCCAGCAGCGCGCGAAGGGGGCGAGGCACAGATACGCAGTATTTT; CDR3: CASSARRGRGTDTQYF
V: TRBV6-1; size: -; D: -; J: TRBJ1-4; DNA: TGTGCCAGCAGTGAACATTTGGCAACTAATGAAAAACTGTTTTTT; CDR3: CASSEHLATNEKLFF
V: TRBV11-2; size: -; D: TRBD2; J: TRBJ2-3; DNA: TGTGCCAGCAGCTTAGCACTAGCGGGAGGGGCAGATACGCAGTATTTT; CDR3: CASSLALAGGADTQYF
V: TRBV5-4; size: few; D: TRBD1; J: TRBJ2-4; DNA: TGTGCCAGCACCCCGGACAGGGGAGGCGTTCAGTACTTC; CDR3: CASTPDRGGVQYF
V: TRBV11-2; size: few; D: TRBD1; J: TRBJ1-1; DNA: TGTGCCAGCAGCTTGTGGGGACAGGGGGCCTTGAACACTGAAGCTTTCTTT; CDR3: CASSLWGQGALNTEAFF
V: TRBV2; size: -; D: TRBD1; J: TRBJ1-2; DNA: TGTGCCAGCAGAGCGACAGGGGCACACTTC; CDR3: CASRATGAHF
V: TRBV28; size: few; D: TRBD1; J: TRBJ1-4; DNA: TGTGCCAGCACCCCTCTCAGGGGGACTAATGAAAAACTGTTTTTT; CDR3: CASTPLRGTNEKLFF
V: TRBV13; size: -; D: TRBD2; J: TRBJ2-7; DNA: TGTGCCAGCACCCTCCTTGGGTGGGAGGGCCCCTACGAGCAGTACTTC; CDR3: CASTLLGWEGPYEQYF
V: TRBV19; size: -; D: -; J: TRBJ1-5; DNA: TGTGCCAGTAGTATCCCGGCCCAGGCCCATCAGCCCCAGCATTTT; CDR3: CASSIPAQAHQPQHF
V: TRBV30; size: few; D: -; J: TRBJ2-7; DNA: TGTGCCTGGAGTGTCCAACGGGGTCCCGACCCCTACGAGCAGTACTTC; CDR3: CAWSVQRGPDPYEQYF
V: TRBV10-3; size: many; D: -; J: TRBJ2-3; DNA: TGTGCCACGGAGGATACCCAATCCACAGATACGCAGTATTTT; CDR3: CATEDTQSTDTQYF
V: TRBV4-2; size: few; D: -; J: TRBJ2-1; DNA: TGTGCCAGCAGCCAAGATCAGAAGACTAGGTACTACAATGAGCAGTTCTTC; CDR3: CASSQDQKTRYYNEQFF
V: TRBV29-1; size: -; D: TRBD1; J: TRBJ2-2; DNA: TGCAGCGCGGGACAGGGGGACACCGGGGAGCTGTTTTTT; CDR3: CSAGQGDTGELFF
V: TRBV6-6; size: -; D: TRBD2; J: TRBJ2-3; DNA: TGTGCCAGCACCCCGGGGGGGAATACGCAGTATTTT; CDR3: CASTPGGNTQYF
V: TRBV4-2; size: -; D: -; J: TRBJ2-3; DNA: TGTGCCAGCAGCCAAGAGGCCCTACGGGTAGGCACAGATACGCAGTATTTT; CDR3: CASSQEALRVGTDTQYF
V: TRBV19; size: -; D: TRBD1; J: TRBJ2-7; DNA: TGTGCCAGCGCGGACAGGGGGTACGAGCAGTACTTC; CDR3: CASADRGYEQYF
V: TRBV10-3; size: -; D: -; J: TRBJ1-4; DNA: TGTGCCATCAGTGAGAACGGACAGTCTAATGAAAAACTGTTTTTT; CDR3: CAISENGQSNEKLFF
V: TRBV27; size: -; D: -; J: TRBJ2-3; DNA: TGTGCCAGCGTGGGGGCAGCCACAGATACGCAGTATTTT; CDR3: CASVGAATDTQYF
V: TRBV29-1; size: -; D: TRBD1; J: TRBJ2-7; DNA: TGCAGCGTCCAAACAGGGGACGAGCAGTACTTC; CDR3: CSVQTGDEQYF
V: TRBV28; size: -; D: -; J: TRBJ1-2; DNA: TGTGCCAGCAACCCCCCGGGGGCAGGTGGCTACACCTTC; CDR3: CASNPPGAGGYTF
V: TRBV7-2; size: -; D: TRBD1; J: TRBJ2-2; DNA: TGTGCCAGCAGCCCATCGATAGGGACAGGGTACACCGGGGAGCTGTTTTTT; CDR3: CASSPSIGTGYTGELFF
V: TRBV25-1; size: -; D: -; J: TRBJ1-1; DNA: TGTGCCAGCAGTGAAAGGGCGGTGGGTAAAGCTTTCTTT; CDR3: CASSERAVGKAFF
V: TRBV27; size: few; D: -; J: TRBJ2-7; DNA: TGTGCCAGCAGTTCCCTTAGAAGAAGGGGGTCCTACGAGCAGTACTTC; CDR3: CASSSLRRRGSYEQYF
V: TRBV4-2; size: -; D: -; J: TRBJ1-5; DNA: TGTGCCAGCAGCCAAGATTTACGGTTCAATCAGCCCCAGCATTTT; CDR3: CASSQDLRFNQPQHF
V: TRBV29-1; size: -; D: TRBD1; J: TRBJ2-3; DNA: TGCAGCGTTGGGACAGGGGGAACAGATACGCAGTATTTT; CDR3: CSVGTGGTDTQYF
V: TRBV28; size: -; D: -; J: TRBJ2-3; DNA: TGTGCCAGCAAAAGACAGGCCGGCGCAGATACGCAGTATTTT; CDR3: CASKRQAGADTQYF
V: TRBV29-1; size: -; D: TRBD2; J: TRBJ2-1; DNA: TGCAGCGTTGCGCGGAGACTAGCGGGAGAGGTGTTCTTC; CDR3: CSVARRLAGEVFF
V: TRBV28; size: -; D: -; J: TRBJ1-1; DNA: TGTGCCAGCAGTACAAGGACCCGCGACACTGAAGCTTTCTTT; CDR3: CASSTRTRDTEAFF
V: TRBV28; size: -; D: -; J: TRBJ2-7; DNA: TGTGCCAGCAGTTCCCCGGCCTTCTACGAGCAGTACTTC; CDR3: CASSSPAFYEQYF
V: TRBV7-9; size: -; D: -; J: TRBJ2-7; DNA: TGTGCCAGCAGCTCCTCCGGGGGCTACGAGCAGTACTTC; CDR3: CASSSSGGYEQYF
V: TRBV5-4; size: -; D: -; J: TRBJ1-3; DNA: TGTGCCAGCAGGACGGACTCTGGAAACACCATATATTTT; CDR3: CASRTDSGNTIYF
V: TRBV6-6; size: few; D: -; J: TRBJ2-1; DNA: TGTGCCAGCAGTCCTAGCTTCGTCGGTAATGAGCAGTTCTTC; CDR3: CASSPSFVGNEQFF
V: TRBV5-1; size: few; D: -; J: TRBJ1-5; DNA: TGCGCCAGCAGCTTGTTAGGTAGCCAGCCCCAGCATTTT; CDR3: CASSLLGSQPQHF
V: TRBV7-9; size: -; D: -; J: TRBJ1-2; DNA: TGTGCCAGCAGACAACAGCCAGCAGGGGTGGATGGCTACACCTTC; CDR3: CASRQQPAGVDGYTF
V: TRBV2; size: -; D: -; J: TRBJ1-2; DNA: TGTGCCAGCACCGCAGGGTCCTATGGCTACACCTTC; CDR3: CASTAGSYGYTF
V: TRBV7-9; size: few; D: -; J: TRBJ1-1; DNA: TGTGCCAGCAGCTTTCCGACAGTTATGAACACTGAAGCTTTCTTT; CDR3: CASSFPTVMNTEAFF
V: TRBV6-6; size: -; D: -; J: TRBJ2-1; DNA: TGTGCCAGCAGTTTCGGACAACGGTATTCCAATGAGCAGTTCTTC; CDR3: CASSFGQRYSNEQFF
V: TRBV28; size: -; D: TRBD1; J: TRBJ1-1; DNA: TGTGCCAGCAGGAGGGGACAGTTCACTGAAGCTTTCTTT; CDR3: CASRRGQFTEAFF
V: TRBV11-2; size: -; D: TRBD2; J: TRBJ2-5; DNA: TGTGCCAGCAGCTTAGACAGCGGGAGGTCCGCAGAGACCCAGTACTTC; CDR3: CASSLDSGRSAETQYF
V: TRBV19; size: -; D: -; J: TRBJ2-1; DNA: TGTGCCAGTAGTATAGTTGGAGGGAGGAGGGGCAATGAGCAGTTCTTC; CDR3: CASSIVGGRRGNEQFF